Listed below are T cell receptor beta chains from one sample, sequenced in a study of cytomegalovirus exposure and HLA in healthy donors. The repertoire was sequenced with immunoSEQ multiplex PCR; TCRdb's copy has only in-frame clones and lacks some. Of 50,000 or so clones in the sample, roughly 94% are singletons; the top ten hold 2% to 2.5%. Sequencing was carried out using PBMCs. These receptors were collected from a man between 18 and 29 years old in good health and CMV-seronegative. Each CDR3 is given with its conserved first and last residue. The D gene is left open where the match is weak. Expanded clones get a size class; other rows say once, few or many, or leave the size out.

TGTGCCAGCAGCCAGGAGGGGGCGGATGATACGCAGTATTTT	CASSQEGADDTQYF	14	NA	TRBV11-3	TRBJ2-3	NA
TGTGCCAGCAGTGAGCGGGCCCTAGCCCCAAGGGAGACCCAGTACTTC	CASSERALAPRETQYF	16	NA	TRBV2	TRBJ2-5	NA
TGTGCCAGCAGCTTATCAGGGTCTGGAAACACCATATATTTT	CASSLSGSGNTIYF	14	NA	TRBV11-2	TRBJ1-3	NA
TGTGCCAGCAGCTTAGCGGTAGCGGGAGGGCCGGGTCAAGAGACCCAGTACTTC	CASSLAVAGGPGQETQYF	18	once	TRBV7-8	TRBJ2-5	TRBD2
TGTGCCAGCAGCCAAAGCCGTCTAATCTCTGGGGCCAACGTCCTGACTTTC	CASSQSRLISGANVLTF	17	NA	TRBV4-2	TRBJ2-6	NA
TGTGCCAGCAGCTTAGCCTACAAGTCGGGGGACAGGGAGGCAGATACGCAGTATTTT	CASSLAYKSGDREADTQYF	19	NA	TRBV11-3	TRBJ2-3	TRBD1
TGTGCCAGCAGTACCCCCGGGGGGGCCCGAGAAAAACTGTTTTTT	CASSTPGGAREKLFF	15	NA	TRBV28	TRBJ1-4	NA
TGTGCCAGCACCTTGACAGGCCGGAACACTGAAGCTTTCTTT	CASTLTGRNTEAFF	14	NA	TRBV28	TRBJ1-1	NA
TGTGCCAGCAGCCCGCAGGGATCCCTAACCTACGAGCAGTACTTC	CASSPQGSLTYEQYF	15	once	TRBV11-3	TRBJ2-7	NA
TGTGCCACCAGCAGAGATCTTACTATCAATGAGCAGTTCTTC	CATSRDLTINEQFF	14	NA	TRBV15	TRBJ2-1	NA
TGTGCCAGCTCATCCACGACAGGAGGCTATGGCTACACCTTC	CASSSTTGGYGYTF	14	few	TRBV18	TRBJ1-2	NA
TGTGCCAGTAGCTTACAGGGTTCCTACGAGCAGTACTTC	CASSLQGSYEQYF	13	NA	TRBV19	TRBJ2-7	NA
TGTGCCAGCAGCTCCGCGGGGAAAAACGGCCTCACTGAAGCTTTCTTT	CASSSAGKNGLTEAFF	16	NA	TRBV7-9	TRBJ1-1	NA
TGTGCCACCTCTCCGGGGGGGTGGAATGAGCAGTTCTTC	CATSPGGWNEQFF	13	NA	TRBV13	TRBJ2-1	TRBD2
TGTGCCAGCAGTTATTCTACAGGGGCGGGAGGCTCCTACAATGAGCAGTTCTTC	CASSYSTGAGGSYNEQFF	18	once	TRBV7-8	TRBJ2-1	NA
TGTGCCAGCATAGGGGAAAACTATGGCTACACCTTC	CASIGENYGYTF	12	few	TRBV2	TRBJ1-2	NA
TGTGCCAGCAGCCAAGAAGAGGCGGGGTCGTCCTACGAGCAGTACTTC	CASSQEEAGSSYEQYF	16	NA	TRBV4-2	TRBJ2-7	NA
TGCAGTGCGCCGACGGGTATTGAGCAGTTCTTC	CSAPTGIEQFF	11	once	TRBV20-1	TRBJ2-1	NA
TGCGCCAGCAGCGTGCCGGACAGACCCTACGACGAGCAGTACTTC	CASSVPDRPYDEQYF	15	NA	TRBV5-1	TRBJ2-7	NA
TGCGCCAGCAGCCCTAGCGGGAGTGGTACGCAGTATTTT	CASSPSGSGTQYF	13	NA	TRBV10-1	TRBJ2-3	TRBD2
TGTGCCAGGAAATCAGGGGGCGAAGGCACCGAAGCTTTCTTT	CARKSGGEGTEAFF	14	NA	TRBV6-4	TRBJ1-1	TRBD1
TGTGCCAGCAGCTCTGTGGCGGGAGGGCCTGGAGAGACCCAGTACTTC	CASSSVAGGPGETQYF	16	NA	TRBV7-9	TRBJ2-5	TRBD2
TGCAGCGTTGTCTCGAGCGGAACCTCTCGGGGTGAGCAGTTCTTC	CSVVSSGTSRGEQFF	15	NA	TRBV29-1	TRBJ2-1	NA
TGTGCCAGCAGTTTTAGCGGGAGGGCGAACTACAATGAGCAGTTCTTC	CASSFSGRANYNEQFF	16	NA	TRBV28	TRBJ2-1	TRBD2
TGTGCCAGCAGCTGGAGGACTAGCTGGGAGACCCAGTACTTC	CASSWRTSWETQYF	14	NA	TRBV5-6	TRBJ2-5	TRBD2
TGTGCCAGCAGTGCTTATGGGGGTAGCGGGGCCCACAATGAGCAGTTCTTC	CASSAYGGSGAHNEQFF	17	NA	TRBV25-1	TRBJ2-1	TRBD2
TGTGCCAGCAGTGAAGCGGAGGTCCTCAGAGGCACTGAAGCTTTCTTT	CASSEAEVLRGTEAFF	16	NA	TRBV6-1	TRBJ1-1	NA
TGCGCCAGCAGTGACGTGCGGGAAAGCTCCTACAATGAGCAGTTCTTC	CASSDVRESSYNEQFF	16	once	TRBV10-1	TRBJ2-1	NA
TGTGCCAGCAGCGGGGGGAGGGAGACCCAGTACTTC	CASSGGRETQYF	12	NA	TRBV9	TRBJ2-5	NA
TGTGCCAGCAGCTTAGGAGCGGGGGGAACCGGGGAGCTGTTTTTT	CASSLGAGGTGELFF	15	NA	TRBV7-2	TRBJ2-2	TRBD2
TGTGCCAGTAGTCGGGACAGCCAAGAGACCCAGTACTTC	CASSRDSQETQYF	13	NA	TRBV19	TRBJ2-5	TRBD1
TGCAGTGCCAAGACGGGAGAGACCCAGTACTTC	CSAKTGETQYF	11	NA	TRBV20-1	TRBJ2-5	NA
TGTGCCAGCAGTTACAATCCTTACAATGAGCAGTTCTTC	CASSYNPYNEQFF	13	NA	TRBV6-5	TRBJ2-1	NA
TGTGCCATCAAAAAGCAGGAGGGCTCTGGAAACACCATATATTTT	CAIKKQEGSGNTIYF	15	NA	TRBV10-3	TRBJ1-3	NA
TGTGCCAGCAGCTCCTCCGGGGTTAACTATGGCTACACCTTC	CASSSSGVNYGYTF	14	few	TRBV7-9	TRBJ1-2	NA
TGCGCCAGCAGCTTGGGGCAGGATCAGCCCCAGCATTTT	CASSLGQDQPQHF	13	NA	TRBV5-1	TRBJ1-5	NA
TGTGCCAGCAACCTACCGGACAGGGGAAACAATCAGCCCCAGCATTTT	CASNLPDRGNNQPQHF	16	NA	TRBV6-4	TRBJ1-5	TRBD1
TGTGCCTGGAAATCAGGGGCCAGCACAGATACGCAGTATTTT	CAWKSGASTDTQYF	14	few	TRBV30	TRBJ2-3	NA
TGCGCCAGCAGCTTGCAGGACAGTGACACCGGGGAGCTGTTTTTT	CASSLQDSDTGELFF	15	NA	TRBV5-1	TRBJ2-2	NA
TGTGCCAGCAGCTTAGTGGGGGGAGGAGACTATGGCTACACCTTC	CASSLVGGGDYGYTF	15	NA	TRBV11-2	TRBJ1-2	NA
TGCCTCTGCGGAGGGGCGGACTATGGCTACACCTTC	CLCGGADYGYTF	12	NA	TRBV29-1	TRBJ1-2	NA
TGTGCCAGCAGCGCCGGACTAGCGGGACTCAACATTCAGTACTTC	CASSAGLAGLNIQYF	15	NA	TRBV9	TRBJ2-4	TRBD2
TGCAGTGCCCCTCGGGAGACCCAGTACTTC	CSAPRETQYF	10	NA	TRBV20-1	TRBJ2-5	NA
TGCGCCAGCAGAGGGGTTGCTGGGGCCAACGTCCTGACTTTC	CASRGVAGANVLTF	14	NA	TRBV5-1	TRBJ2-6	NA
TGTGCCAGCAGTGAGGGGGGAGGTCGACAGCCCCAGCATTTT	CASSEGGGRQPQHF	14	NA	TRBV2	TRBJ1-5	NA
TGTGCCAGCAGTTACGTCCCGGGACAGGTCTTGAACACTGAAGCTTTCTTT	CASSYVPGQVLNTEAFF	17	few	TRBV7-9	TRBJ1-1	TRBD1
TGTGCCAGCAGCCTGGGACTAGCGAGATCCTACGAGCAGTACTTC	CASSLGLARSYEQYF	15	NA	TRBV7-2	TRBJ2-7	TRBD2
TGTGCCAGCAGCCCGCGACAGGGTCAAGGCGAGCAGTACTTC	CASSPRQGQGEQYF	14	NA	TRBV7-8	TRBJ2-7	TRBD1
TGTGCCTGGAGTTGGGACAGCATGAACACTGAAGCTTTCTTT	CAWSWDSMNTEAFF	14	NA	TRBV30	TRBJ1-1	TRBD1
TGTGCCAGCAGCTTTAGACAGGGGGCCGGTGAGCAGTTCTTC	CASSFRQGAGEQFF	14	NA	TRBV11-3	TRBJ2-1	TRBD1
TGTGCCAGCTCACCACCGGCGGGGAGGGAGCAGTACTTC	CASSPPAGREQYF	13	NA	TRBV18	TRBJ2-7	NA
TGTGCCAGTAGTCTGGGACAGTCCACCGGGGAGCTGTTTTTT	CASSLGQSTGELFF	14	NA	TRBV19	TRBJ2-2	TRBD1
TGTGCCAGCAGTGAAAAGGGAGGGTATAGCACTGAAGCTTTCTTT	CASSEKGGYSTEAFF	15	NA	TRBV2	TRBJ1-1	NA
TGCGCCAGCAGCCAAGATATAACAGCCTCTGGGGCCAACGTCCTGACTTTC	CASSQDITASGANVLTF	17	NA	TRBV4-1	TRBJ2-6	NA
TGTGCCAGTAGTATTGGAGACACCGGAGGGACTGAAGCTTTCTTT	CASSIGDTGGTEAFF	15	NA	TRBV19	TRBJ1-1	NA